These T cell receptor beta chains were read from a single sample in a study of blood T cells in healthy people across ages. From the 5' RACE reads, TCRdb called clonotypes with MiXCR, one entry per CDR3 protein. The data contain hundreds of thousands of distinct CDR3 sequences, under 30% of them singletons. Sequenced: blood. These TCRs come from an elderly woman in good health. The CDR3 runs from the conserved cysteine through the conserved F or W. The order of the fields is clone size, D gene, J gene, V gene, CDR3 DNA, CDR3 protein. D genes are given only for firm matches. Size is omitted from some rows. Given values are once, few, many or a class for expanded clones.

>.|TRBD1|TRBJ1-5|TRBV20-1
TGCAGTGCTTCCCAGGGGGCAGGCAATCAGCCCCAGCATTTT
CSASQGAGNQPQHF
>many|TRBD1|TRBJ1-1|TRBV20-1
TGCAGTGCTAGTAGTAGGGGGCGCAGGACTGAAGCTTTCTTT
CSASSRGRRTEAFF
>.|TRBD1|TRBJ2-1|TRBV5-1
TGCGCCGGCAACACTGGGACAGGGCCATCGAATGAGCAGTTCTTC
CAGNTGTGPSNEQFF
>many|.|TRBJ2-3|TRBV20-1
TGCAGTGCTGGCGGGACATCTTTGGTGGATACGCAGTATTTT
CSAGGTSLVDTQYF
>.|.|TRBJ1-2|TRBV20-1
TGCAGTGGCCCCCAGGGAGGCGATGGCTACACCTTC
CSGPQGGDGYTF
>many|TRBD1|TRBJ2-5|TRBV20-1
TGCAGTGCTAGAGAAGCCGGGACAGGGGAGACCCAGTACTTC
CSAREAGTGETQYF
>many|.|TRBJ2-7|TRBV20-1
TGCAGTGCTAGAGTTCGGGGAACCTACGAGCAGTACTTC
CSARVRGTYEQYF
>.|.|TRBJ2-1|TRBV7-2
TGTGCCAGCAGCCCCTACCTGGGGGGCCGGAGCGATGAGCAGTTCTTC
CASSPYLGGRSDEQFF
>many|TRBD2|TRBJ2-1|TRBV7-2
TGTGCCAGCAGCTTAACTAGCGGGGGGGCCCATCGCAATGAGCAGTTCTTC
CASSLTSGGAHRNEQFF
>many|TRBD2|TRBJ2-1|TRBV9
TGTGCCAGCAGCATGAGCGGGGGTCGAAGCTCCTACAATGAGCAGTTCTTC
CASSMSGGRSSYNEQFF